Listed below are T cell receptor beta chains from one sample, sequenced in a study of cytomegalovirus exposure and HLA in healthy donors. Sequenced by immunoSEQ multiplex PCR; TCRdb stores in-frame clones only, minus some. The sample spans 40,000 to 65,000 clones; the ten largest clones claim roughly a quarter. Sequenced material: PBMCs. The receptor source for this set is a man aged 40-50 years in good health and CMV-seropositive. The CDR3 runs from the conserved cysteine through the conserved F or W. D genes are given only for firm matches.

V	D	J	CDR3
TRBV28	TRBD1	TRBJ1-2	CASRTGMGETYGYTF
TRBV27	TRBD2	TRBJ2-7	CASSFLDGRSEQYF
TRBV7-9	TRBD2	TRBJ2-1	CASSPSVGGRLNEQFF
TRBV6-5	TRBD1	TRBJ1-1	CASSSSRTGGVTEAFF
TRBV5-1	TRBD1	TRBJ2-7	CASSSLGQGSREQYF
TRBV5-1	-	TRBJ2-3	CASSPEGPPGTDTQYF
TRBV7-9	-	TRBJ1-2	CASSLDVGRWYGYTF
TRBV6-5	-	TRBJ1-1	CASSQSYDTEAFF
TRBV5-6	-	TRBJ2-5	CASSLGGAYGETQYF
TRBV2	-	TRBJ2-7	CASREKTGQAYEQYF
TRBV9	TRBD2	TRBJ2-3	CASSAGTSSRTDTQYF
TRBV9	-	TRBJ2-3	CASSTGFTDTQYF
TRBV28	TRBD1	TRBJ1-1	CASRQTGQPTEAFF
TRBV10-2	-	TRBJ1-1	CASSEKEHTEAFF
TRBV4-3	TRBD2	TRBJ2-3	CASSQRESAGGTDTQYF
TRBV19	TRBD1	TRBJ1-5	CATSGQVSNQPQHF
TRBV7-2	-	TRBJ1-2	CASSLGLGRGYTF
TRBV10-3	-	TRBJ1-5	CAISESGNQPQHF
TRBV28	-	TRBJ2-3	CASSLPPADTQYF
TRBV5-1	-	TRBJ2-3	CASSPGGPDTQYF
TRBV2	-	TRBJ2-2	CASKGANTGELFF
TRBV7-9	TRBD1	TRBJ1-4	CASSYSGGWSEKLFF
TRBV7-9	TRBD1	TRBJ2-4	CASSLDGQGLRIQYF
TRBV7-2	-	TRBJ2-5	CASGAAGQDGETQYF
TRBV7-9	-	TRBJ2-7	CASSSSDSKGQYF